This T cell receptor beta chain was obtained from a study of cytomegalovirus exposure and HLA in healthy donors. Findings and caveats of the study: Reports showed the classifier diagnosing cytomegalovirus status with high specificity and sensitivity.

Comment on this clone: Its antigen is undetermined.

J was trimmed by 5 bases and V by 0 bases; bases with no gene match: 8. Looked up from germline, CDR1 is SGDLS and CDR2 is YYNGEE. This CDR3 has 15 amino acids. The PCR contained 60 Vbeta and 13 Jbeta primers. Per the study methods: Later, an analysis found about 77 million unique TCR beta chains, and some 10 million of these were shared. Libraries were prepared by immunoSEQ multiplex PCR; TCRdb keeps only in-frame clonotypes and omits some of them. V and J calls and clone size are as listed in that table; D and trimming were resolved from the DNA. The data contain about 110,000 clones, 73% of them seen just once; the ten biggest clones take up around 4.1%.

Sequenced: PBMCs. This clonotype was obtained from a woman in her 40s in good health and CMV-seronegative. The V call is TRBV9, the J call TRBJ2-7; 7 bases fit TRBD2. In DNA form, the CDR3 reads TGTGCCAGCAGCGTAGGGCGGGGAGGGTGGGACGAGCAGTACTTC. The encoded protein is CASSVGRGGWDEQYF. Drawing the rest from reference TRBV9 and TRBJ2-7, the complete variable domain is DSGVTQTPKHLITATGQRVTLRCSPRSGDLSVYWYQQSLDQGLQFLIQYYNGEERAKGNILERFSAQQFPDLHSELNLSSLELGDSALYFCASSVGRGGWDEQYFGPGTRLTVT.